This TCR beta chain was obtained from a study of blood T cell repertoires in COVID-19. About the study: Both acute and convalescent COVID-19 samples were obtained from the United States, Italy and Spain. Sample material is recorded as cDNA or gDNA derived from T cells, B-cell-depleted T cells, or PBMCs.

Per germline, CDR1 LNHNV and CDR2 YYDKDF (reference sequence). The CDR3 runs to 12 residues. Trimming shortened V by 1 base and J by 9 bases, and 7 bases separated the two germline ends. Original handling: Amplification from reference gene primers served as the basis for estimated nucleated cell counts. Some clones are missing from TCRdb's copy, which holds only in-frame ones; the method was immunoSEQ multiplex PCR. The V and J calls and clone size are taken from that table; D and trimming were inferred from the DNA. The sample carries about 240,000 clones, around four fifths recorded once. This chain joins TRBV15 and TRBJ1-5, with a tentative D call TRBD1 (5 bases). The specimen sequenced was peripheral blood. The TCR originated in a woman aged 60 to 75 with active or convalescent COVID-19. In nucleotides, the CDR3 is TGTGCCACCAGCAGAGTTCAGGGGCCCCAGCATTTT. Its protein product is CATSRVQGPQHF.